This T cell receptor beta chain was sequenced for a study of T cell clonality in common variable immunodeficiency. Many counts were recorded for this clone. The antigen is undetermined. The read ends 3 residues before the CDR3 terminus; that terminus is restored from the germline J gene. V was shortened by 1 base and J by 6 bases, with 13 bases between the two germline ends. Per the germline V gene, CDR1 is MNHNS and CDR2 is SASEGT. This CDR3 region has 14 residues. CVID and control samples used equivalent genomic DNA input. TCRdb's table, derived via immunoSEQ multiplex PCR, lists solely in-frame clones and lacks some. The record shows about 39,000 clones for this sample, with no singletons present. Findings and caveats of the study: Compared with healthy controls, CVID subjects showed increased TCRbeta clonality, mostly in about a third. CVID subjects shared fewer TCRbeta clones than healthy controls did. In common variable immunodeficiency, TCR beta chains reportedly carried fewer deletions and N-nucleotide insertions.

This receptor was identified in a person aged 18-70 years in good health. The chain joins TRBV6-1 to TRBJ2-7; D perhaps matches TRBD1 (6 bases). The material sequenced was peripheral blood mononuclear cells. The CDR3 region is CASSEGGPSLEQYF. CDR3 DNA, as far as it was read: TGTGCCAGCAGTGAAGGGGGGCCATCCCTCGAG.